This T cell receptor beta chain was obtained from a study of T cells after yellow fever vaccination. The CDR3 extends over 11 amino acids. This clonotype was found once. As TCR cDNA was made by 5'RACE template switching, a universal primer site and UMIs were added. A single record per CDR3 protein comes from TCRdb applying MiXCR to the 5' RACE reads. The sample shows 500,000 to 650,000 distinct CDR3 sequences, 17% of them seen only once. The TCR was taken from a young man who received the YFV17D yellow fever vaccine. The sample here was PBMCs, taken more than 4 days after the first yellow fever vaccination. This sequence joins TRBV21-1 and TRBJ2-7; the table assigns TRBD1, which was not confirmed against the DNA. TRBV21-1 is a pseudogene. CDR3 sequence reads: CASAPSYEQYV. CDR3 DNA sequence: TGTGCCAGCGCCCCGTCCTACGAGCAGTACGTC.